This T cell receptor (beta chain) was sequenced for a study of radiation and T cells in renal cell carcinoma. Time point: blood 2 weeks post-SBRT. Treatment of the sample: 15 Gy SBRT to primary tumor, nephrectomy 4 weeks later. After SBRT, blood was collected at 2 and 4 weeks, plus baseline. V was trimmed by 7 bases and J by 2 bases, leaving 18 bases between them. CDR1 is SGHTA, CDR2 FQGNSA, per germline. The CDR3 sequence is 15 residues long. Clones were sequenced by immunoSEQ multiplex PCR, and TCRdb holds only the in-frame ones, with some missing. The sample has 150,000 to 180,000 clones, around 90% seen once; the top ten hold around 13%. Study findings and constraints: In blood, top tumor clones expanded by 2 weeks, shrinking by 4. Pretreatment tumor biopsies were lacking, so baseline clonotypes are unknown.

Details on this clone: The target antigen is unknown.

The sequences come from blood, collected from a patient whose treatment included radiotherapy and nephrectomy. This sequence originates from a woman aged 50 to 65 with renal cell carcinoma. The genes are TRBV7-2 and TRBJ2-7; TRBD1 or TRBD2 may be the D gene (6 bases each). CDR3 region: CASTPPGDTTYEQYF. DNA for the CDR3: TGTGCCAGCACCCCCCCGGGGGACACTACCTACGAGCAGTACTTC.